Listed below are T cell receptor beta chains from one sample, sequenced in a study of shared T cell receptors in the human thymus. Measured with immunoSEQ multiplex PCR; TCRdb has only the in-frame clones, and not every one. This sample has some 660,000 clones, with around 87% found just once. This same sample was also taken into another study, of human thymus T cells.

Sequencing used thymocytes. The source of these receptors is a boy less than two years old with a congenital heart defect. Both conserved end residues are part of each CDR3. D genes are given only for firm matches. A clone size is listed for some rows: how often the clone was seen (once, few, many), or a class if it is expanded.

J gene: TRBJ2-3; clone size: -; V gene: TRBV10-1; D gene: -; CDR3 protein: CASSDLATDTQYF; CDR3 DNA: TGCGCCAGCAGTGACCTAGCGACAGATACGCAGTATTTT
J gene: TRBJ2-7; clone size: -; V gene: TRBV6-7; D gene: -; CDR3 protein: CASSYIQYEQYF; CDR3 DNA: TGTGCCAGCAGTTACATACAGTACGAGCAGTACTTC
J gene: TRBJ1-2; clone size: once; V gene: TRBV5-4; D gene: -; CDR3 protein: CASSLELNYGYTF; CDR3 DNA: TGTGCCAGCAGCTTGGAACTCAACTATGGCTACACCTTC
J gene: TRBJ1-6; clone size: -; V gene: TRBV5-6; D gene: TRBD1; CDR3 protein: CASSPGTEHNSPLHF; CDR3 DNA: TGTGCCAGCAGCCCCGGGACAGAGCATAATTCACCCCTCCACTTT
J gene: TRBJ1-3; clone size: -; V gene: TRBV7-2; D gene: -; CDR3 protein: CASSPGPGWGNTIYF; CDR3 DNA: TGTGCCAGCAGCCCTGGGCCGGGGTGGGGAAACACCATATATTTT
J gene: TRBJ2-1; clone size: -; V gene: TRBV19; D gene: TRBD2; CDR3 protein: CASSRLALGDNEQFF; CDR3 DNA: TGTGCCAGTAGTCGACTAGCGCTCGGGGACAATGAGCAGTTCTTC
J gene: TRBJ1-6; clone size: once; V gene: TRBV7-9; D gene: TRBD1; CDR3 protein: CASSHPPGTALNSPLHF; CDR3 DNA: TGTGCCAGCAGTCACCCCCCGGGGACAGCTCTTAATTCCCCCCTCCACTTT
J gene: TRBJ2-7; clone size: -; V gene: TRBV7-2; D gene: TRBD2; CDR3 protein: CASSPISWLAGRDEQYF; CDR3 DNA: TGTGCCAGCAGCCCAATTTCCTGGCTAGCGGGGCGCGACGAGCAGTACTTC
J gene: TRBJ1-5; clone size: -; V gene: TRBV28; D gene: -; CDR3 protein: CASSLRQGMIQPQHF; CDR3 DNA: TGTGCCAGCAGTTTGCGTCAGGGGATGATTCAGCCCCAGCATTTT
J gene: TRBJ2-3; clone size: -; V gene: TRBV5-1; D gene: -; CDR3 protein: CASSLVEQSLDTQYF; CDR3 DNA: TGCGCCAGCAGCTTAGTCGAACAGAGCCTAGATACGCAGTATTTT
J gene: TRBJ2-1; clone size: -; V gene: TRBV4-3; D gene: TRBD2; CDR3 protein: CASSQEVRGGWHPPTNEQFF; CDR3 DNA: TGCGCCAGCAGCCAAGAAGTTCGGGGGGGGTGGCACCCTCCTACTAATGAGCAGTTCTTC
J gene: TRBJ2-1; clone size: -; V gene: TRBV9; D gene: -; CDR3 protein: CASSGPTSGGHDNEQFF; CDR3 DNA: TGTGCCAGCAGCGGCCCCACCTCTGGGGGCCACGACAATGAGCAGTTCTTC
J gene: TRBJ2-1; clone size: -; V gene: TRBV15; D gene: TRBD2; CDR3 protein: CATSPTSGYNEQFF; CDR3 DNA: TGTGCCACCAGCCCGACTAGCGGGTACAATGAGCAGTTCTTC
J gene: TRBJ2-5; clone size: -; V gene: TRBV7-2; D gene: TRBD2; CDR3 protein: CASSLSSSGGAKTQYF; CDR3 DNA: TGTGCCAGCAGCTTAAGCTCTAGCGGGGGGGCGAAGACCCAGTACTTC